This T cell receptor beta chain was observed in a study of T cells in Graves' hyperthyroidism and ophthalmopathy. RNA transcripts provided the source from which TCR beta CDR3 regions were amplified. The primer set for the first-round RT-PCR of the TCR CDR3 was HTBI. TCRdb reanalysed the multiplex PCR reads using MiXCR and keeps one entry per CDR3 protein. The sample lists around 180,000 distinct CDR3 sequences, around 15% occurring once. The CDR3 length is 14 residues. Germline lookup yields CDR1 DFQATT and CDR2 SNEGSKA (reference sequence). V was shortened by 6 bases and J by 1 base, with 13 bases between the two germline ends.

The source of this sequence is a woman aged 50 to 60 with Graves' hyperthyroidism. The V and J genes are TRBV20-1 and TRBJ2-1; D might be TRBD1 (5 bases). The source material was blood. The CDR3 DNA sequence: TGCAGTGCCGCGCAGGGAAAGTCCTACAATGAGCAGTTCTTC. This encodes CSAAQGKSYNEQFF.